This TCR beta chain was profiled in a study of blood T cells in healthy people across ages. This clonotype was seen once. V was pared by 5 bases and J by 0 bases, with 5 bases between. CDR3 length equals 12 residues. CDR1 and CDR2 from the germline V gene are SGHRS and YFSETQ. The use of a sample-barcoded 5' primer and a J-beta primer mix characterized a second PCR of 7 to 11 cycles. TCRdb recomputed calls from the 5' RACE reads with MiXCR, one row per CDR3 protein. Of fewer than 1,200,000 distinct CDR3 sequences listed, under 30% are singletons. This sample also belongs to another study, concerning T cells of mothers and their children. That report notes: Per 15 ul, 1.5 ug of RNA was used, with all extracted RNA going into cDNA synthesis.

The sequence was obtained from a girl aged 2 to 9 in good health. V usage is TRBV5-1 and J usage is TRBJ1-1; D not certain. What was sequenced was blood. This CDR3 reads CASRYVNTEAFF. In nucleotides, the CDR3 is TGCGCCAGCAGATATGTGAACACTGAAGCTTTCTTT.